The 16 T cell receptor beta chains in this list originate from one sample, sequenced in a study of cytomegalovirus exposure and HLA in healthy donors. The PCR had 60 Vbeta and 13 Jbeta primers. Profiling relied on immunoSEQ multiplex PCR, and the TCRdb table lists in-frame clones only, not all of them. The sample records about 160,000 clones, 60% to 70% being singletons. The sample taken for sequencing was PBMCs. These receptors were collected from a woman in her sixties in good health and CMV-seropositive.

The chain recombines TRBV6-6 with TRBJ1-1, with 8 bases aligning to TRBD1. V dropped 5 bases and J dropped 3; count of bases not matched to a gene: 8. Germline V gene sequence: CDR1 MNHNY, CDR2 SVGAGI (reference sequence). CDR3 length: 15 residues. Here the CDR3 DNA reads TGTGCCAGCAGTGACAGGGGAGGAAGGTACACTGAAGCTTTCTTT. Translation gives CASSDRGGRYTEAFF.

J is TRBJ1-4 and V is TRBV28; TRBD1 matches 7 bases. This CDR3 contains 16 residues. Germline V CDR1 and CDR2: MDHEN, SYDVKM. The junction had 5 bases not matched to a gene; V was cut back by 3 bases and J by 1 base. The CDR3 protein is CASSFSPGGTNEKLFF. The DNA of the CDR3 is TGTGCCAGCAGTTTTTCCCCAGGGGGAACTAATGAAAAACTGTTTTTT.

This clone has only one observation. The rearrangement uses TRBV19 and TRBJ2-1; D is possibly TRBD2 (6 bases). The CDR3 sequence is 14 residues long. From germline, CDR1 is LNHDA and CDR2 SQIVND (reference sequence). V was cut by 5 bases and J by 5 bases, with 13 bases left in between. CDR3 amino acids: CASSGGWLHNEQFF. CDR3 DNA: TGTGCCAGTAGTGGAGGGTGGCTCCACAATGAGCAGTTCTTC. The whole variable domain, remainder taken from reference TRBV19 and TRBJ2-1, is DGGITQSPKYLFRKEGQNVTLSCEQNLNHDAMYWYRQDPGQGLRLIYYSQIVNDFQKGDIAEGYSVSREKKESFPLTVTSAQKNPTAFYLCASSGGWLHNEQFFGPGTRLTVL.

This clone was found a few times. The chain joins TRBV11-2 to TRBJ1-2, with a possible D match to TRBD1 (6 bases). V shed 5 bases and J shed 8 bases, with 15 bases lying between them. The CDR3 loop spans 13 amino acids. Germline V gene data show CDR1 as SGHAT and CDR2 as FQNNGV. CDR3 DNA: TGTGCCAGCAGCCGGGACACCAACGGGGGCTACACCTTC. Translated, it gives CASSRDTNGGYTF. Full variable domain (outside the CDR3, taken from reference TRBV11-2 and TRBJ1-2): EAGVAQSPRYKIIEKRQSVAFWCNPISGHATLYWYQQILGQGPKLLIQFQNNGVVDDSQLPKDRFSAERLKGVDSTLKIQPAKLEDSAVYLCASSRDTNGGYTFGSGTRLTVV.

This chain connects TRBV5-1 to TRBJ2-7; the match to TRBD1 covers 10 bases. Per germline, CDR1 SGHRS and CDR2 YFSETQ. Germline trimming cut 4 bases from V and 4 bases from J; bases unmatched to any gene: 8. The CDR3 extends over 15 amino acids. CDR3 amino acids: CASSRGTGDWYEQYF. CDR3 sequence (DNA): TGCGCCAGCAGCCGAGGGACAGGGGATTGGTACGAGCAGTACTTC.

The chain carries TRBV4-3 and TRBJ2-7; weak D call: TRBD1 (8 bases). The CDR3 sequence is 16 residues long. CDR1 is LGHNA and CDR2 is YSLEER in the germline V gene. V was cut by 3 bases and J by 5 bases, with 20 bases left in between. DNA of the CDR3: TGCGCCAGCAGCCAGTGGTTACAGGGGGGGCAAAACGAGCAGTACTTC. Protein: CASSQWLQGGQNEQYF.

The gene calls are TRBV7-3 and TRBJ2-5, with a tentative D call TRBD2 (6 bases). Trimming removed 4 bases from V and 4 bases from J, with 13 bases in between. Germline V gene data show CDR1 as SGHTA and CDR2 as FQGTGA. CDR3 length: 14 amino acids. CDR3 sequence reads: CASSSTGVGETQYF. In nucleotides, the CDR3 is TGTGCCAGCAGCTCAACGGGAGTGGGAGAGACCCAGTACTTC. The entire variable domain, with the rest obtained from reference TRBV7-3 and TRBJ2-5, is as follows: GAGVSQTPSNKVTEKGKYVELRCDPISGHTALYWYRQSLGQGPEFLIYFQGTGAADDSGLPNDRFFAVRPEGSVSTLKIQRTERGDSAVYLCASSSTGVGETQYFGPGTRLLVL.

In this sample, this clone turned up a few times. The chain employs TRBV10-3 and TRBJ1-1, with 10 positions matching TRBD1. Trimming at V came to 6 bases and at J to 1 base, leaving 5 bases not matched to a gene. CDR3 length: 15 amino acids. Germline lookup yields CDR1 ENHRY and CDR2 SYGVKD. The CDR3 sequence: CAIRLGTGENTEAFF. CDR3 in DNA: TGTGCCATCAGATTGGGGACAGGGGAGAACACTGAAGCTTTCTTT.

This clone was found a few times. The chain joins TRBV30 to TRBJ2-2; D remains unclear. This CDR3 has 15 amino acids. Trimming removed 0 bases at V and 3 bases at J, with 11 bases between. CDR1 and CDR2 (germline): GTSNPN, SVGIG (reference sequence). This CDR3 reads CAWSVQPKYTGELFF. CDR3 nucleotides: TGTGCCTGGAGTGTACAACCCAAATACACCGGGGAGCTGTTTTTT.

The rearrangement uses TRBV5-1 and TRBJ2-3; 9 nucleotides line up with TRBD2. This CDR3 contains 16 residues. CDR1 SGHRS and CDR2 YFSETQ come from the germline V gene. With V trimmed by 0 bases and J by 2 bases, 4 bases remained unmatched. The DNA for the CDR3 is TGCGCCAGCAGCTTGGAGCCTAGCGGGACCACAGATACGCAGTATTTT. Its translation is CASSLEPSGTTDTQYF.

CDR3 DNA: TGTGCCAGTAGTATCCTCTATCGGGGACAGGGGGTCAAAGATACGCAGTATTTT. Translated, it gives CASSILYRGQGVKDTQYF. The V gene is TRBV19, the J gene TRBJ2-3, with 11 positions matching TRBD1. V shed 3 bases, J shed 5 bases, and the junction held 13 bases outside the gene matches. There are 18 residues in the CDR3. Germline values: CDR1 LNHDA, CDR2 SQIVND (reference sequence).

This clone occurred a few times. The CDR3 loop is CATSRDGLPPEDTQYF. In nucleotides, the CDR3 is TGTGCCACCAGCAGAGATGGGCTCCCCCCAGAAGATACGCAGTATTTT. The V and J genes are TRBV15 and TRBJ2-3; D gene ambiguous. With 0 bases removed from V and 5 bases from J, the gap between germline ends came to 15 bases. From germline, CDR1 is LNHNV and CDR2 YYDKDF (reference sequence). CDR3 length equals 16 residues. Using reference TRBV15 and TRBJ2-3 for the parts outside the CDR3, the full variable domain is DAMVIQNPRYQVTQFGKPVTLSCSQTLNHNVMYWYQQKSSQAPKLLFHYYDKDFNNEADTPDNFQSRRPNTSFCFLDIRSPGLGDTAMYLCATSRDGLPPEDTQYFGPGTRLTVL.

CDR3 in amino acids: CASSSVQGAYYYGYTF. DNA for the CDR3: TGTGCCAGCAGTTCAGTACAGGGGGCATACTACTATGGCTACACCTTC. The chain recombines TRBV28 with TRBJ1-2, with 9 positions matching TRBD1. The CDR3 totals 16 residues. Trimming at V came to 4 bases and at J to 3 bases, leaving 9 bases not matched to a gene. Germline V gives CDR1 MDHEN, CDR2 SYDVKM.

This chain links TRBV5-1 with TRBJ2-2, with unresolved D. The CDR3 has 15 residues. CDR1 is SGHRS and CDR2 is YFSETQ in the germline V gene. V lost 4 bases to trimming and J lost 0 bases, with 10 bases between them. The CDR3 here is CASSEQFANTGELFF. CDR3 nucleotides: TGCGCCAGCAGCGAACAGTTCGCGAACACCGGGGAGCTGTTTTTT.

The chain uses TRBV11-1 and TRBJ1-1, with D tentatively TRBD1 (6 bases). CDR1 and CDR2 from the germline V gene are SGHAT and FQDESV (reference sequence). The V and J ends lost 5 bases and 6 bases respectively, with 19 bases between them. The length of the CDR3 is 15 residues. The CDR3: CASSKDRLRIAEAFF. CDR3 nucleotide sequence: TGTGCCAGCAGCAAAGACAGGCTGAGGATCGCTGAAGCTTTCTTT.

This clone came up a few times. This chain joins TRBV7-2 and TRBJ2-1, with 8 bases lining up with TRBD2. The length of the CDR3 is 17 residues. Germline V gives CDR1 SGHTA, CDR2 FQGNSA. Germline trimming cut 1 base from V and 7 bases from J; bases unmatched to any gene: 12. As DNA, the CDR3 is TGTGCCAGCAGCTTAGTTCCGGGACTAGGGGGAGAAAATGAGCAGTTCTTC. Protein product: CASSLVPGLGGENEQFF.